The 5 T cell receptor beta chains given below trace back to one sample, sequenced in a study of T cell responses to AZD1222 COVID-19 vaccine. Assay: immunoSEQ multiplex PCR; the TCRdb copy retains only in-frame clones and omits some. The repertoire includes some 150,000 clones, 94% of them detected once, and 0.95% to 1.5% sits in the top ten. The starting material was peripheral blood, obtained on day 0 of AZD1222 vaccination. The receptors stem from an adult in good health.

This rearrangement joins TRBV19 to TRBJ1-6, with no clear D. The CDR3 contains 14 residues. Looked up from germline, CDR1 is LNHDA and CDR2 is SQIVND (reference sequence). The V end lost 3 bases, the J end lost 10 bases, and 13 bases lay between the germline ends. CDR3 sequence: CASSMIRRRSPLHF. CDR3 sequence (DNA): TGTGCCAGTAGTATGATCCGCCGGAGGTCACCCCTCCACTTT.

V and J are TRBV7-9 and TRBJ2-1, with TRBD2 as a possible D gene (5 bases). The V end was cut by 1 base, the J end by 6 bases, with 16 bases between. CDR1 and CDR2 (germline): SEHNR, FQNEAQ (reference sequence). This CDR3 is built from 16 residues. For the CDR3, the DNA is TGTGCCAGCAGCTTAGGCGCTGCGGGCTATTTCAATGAGCAGTTCTTC. This gives the protein CASSLGAAGYFNEQFF.

The chain uses TRBV28 and TRBJ1-5, with TRBD1 matching 8 bases. The germline V gene encodes CDR1 MDHEN and CDR2 SYDVKM. Germline trimming cut 6 bases from V and 4 bases from J; bases unmatched to any gene: 8. This CDR3 contains 15 residues. The CDR3 region is CASRGTGGSNQPQHF. In nucleotides, the CDR3 is TGTGCCAGCAGAGGGACAGGAGGTTCGAATCAGCCCCAGCATTTT.

This clone occurred once. The chain has TRBV5-1 and TRBJ2-5, with a tentative D call TRBD1 (6 bases). Germline lookup yields CDR1 SGHRS and CDR2 YFSETQ. The CDR3 totals 17 residues. The V and J ends lost 0 bases and 4 bases respectively, with 19 bases between them. CDR3 residues: CASSLGIQGARVETQYF. The CDR3, as DNA: TGCGCCAGCAGCTTGGGTATACAGGGTGCGAGGGTAGAGACCCAGTACTTC.

The chain uses TRBV7-2 and TRBJ1-6; D not certain. The CDR3 runs 15 residues. Germline V gives CDR1 SGHTA, CDR2 FQGNSA. The V end lost 6 bases, the J end lost 8 bases, and 17 bases lay between the germline ends. This chain's CDR3 is CASSSGPGRYSPLHF. The CDR3 DNA sequence: TGTGCCAGCAGTTCTGGGCCAGGTCGATATTCACCCCTCCACTTT.